The 8 T cell receptor beta chains in this list originate from one sample, sequenced in a study of blood T cell repertoires in COVID-19. Measured with immunoSEQ multiplex PCR; TCRdb has only the in-frame clones, and not every one. The top ten clones hold approximately 10% of a sample with around 230,000 clones, approximately 90% of them seen once. Sequenced input: PBMCs or T cells enriched from blood (not recorded which). The receptors shown here come from a young man with acute COVID-19.

The genes are TRBV13 and TRBJ1-2, with TRBD1 matching over 11 bases. CDR3 length: 14 residues. Losses at the gene ends were 5 bases for V and 7 bases for J; bases not matched to a gene: 6. From germline, CDR1 is PRHDT and CDR2 FYEKMQ (reference sequence). In DNA, the CDR3 is TGTGCCAGCAGCGTCACCGGGACAGGGGGTGGCTACACCTTC. This codes for CASSVTGTGGGYTF.

The CDR3 loop reads CASSRPGDQPQHF. The CDR3 region has the DNA TGTGCCAGCAGCAGACCCGGGGATCAGCCCCAGCATTTT. The chain links TRBV2 to TRBJ1-5; D ambiguous. The CDR3 is 13 amino acids. The ends were cut back, 6 bases at V and 5 bases at J, with 11 bases in the middle. The germline V gene encodes CDR1 SNHLY and CDR2 FYNNEI.

The chain joins TRBV4-2 to TRBJ2-7; 7 bases match TRBD1. The CDR3 is made up of 16 amino acids. With V trimmed by 0 bases and J by 2 bases, 7 bases remained unmatched. Germline assignment: CDR1 LGHNA and CDR2 YNFKEQ. In DNA, the CDR3 is TGTGCCAGCAGCCAAGACCCCGGGACAGTAACCTACGAGCAGTACTTC. This codes for CASSQDPGTVTYEQYF.

The rearrangement joins TRBV11-3 to TRBJ2-2, with TRBD1 matching over 10 bases. CDR1 and CDR2 (germline): SGHNT, YENEEA. This CDR3 contains 16 residues. V was clipped by 8 bases and J by 7 bases; unmatched bases: 13. This chain's CDR3 is CASRRQGALLGGELFF. Written as DNA, the CDR3 is TGTGCCAGCCGAAGACAGGGGGCGCTTCTTGGCGGGGAGCTGTTTTTT.

The rearrangement uses TRBV6-1 and TRBJ2-3, with 10 bases that match TRBD2. The CDR3 is made up of 16 amino acids. With 6 bases clipped from V and 6 bases from J, the junction kept 12 bases outside the gene matches. The germline gives CDR1 MNHNS, CDR2 SASEGT. The CDR3 reads CASSEIAGGGSDTQYF. For the CDR3, the DNA is TGTGCCAGCAGCGAAATAGCGGGAGGAGGATCGGATACGCAGTATTTT.

This CDR3 is CASSLGGGTAETQYF. CDR3 nucleotide sequence: TGTGCCAGCAGCTTAGGTGGCGGGACCGCAGAGACCCAGTACTTC. V gene TRBV7-2 combines with J gene TRBJ2-5; a possible D gene is TRBD2 (6 bases). V lost 1 base and J lost 4, with 13 bases in between. The CDR3 runs 15 residues. Germline CDR1 SGHTA, CDR2 FQGNSA.

The chain has TRBV29-1 and TRBJ2-4, with 11 bases matching TRBD2. V was clipped by 0 bases and J by 2 bases; unmatched bases: 6. CDR1 is SQVTM and CDR2 is ANQGSEA in the germline V gene. CDR3 length: 17 residues. The CDR3 is CSVEEGGTSGPKNIQYF. CDR3 coding DNA: TGCAGCGTTGAAGAGGGGGGGACTAGCGGACCCAAAAACATTCAGTACTTC.

The genes are TRBV27 and TRBJ2-1; 7 bases align to TRBD2. V shed 1 base and J 10 bases; nucleotides not matched to a gene: 4. Germline lookup yields CDR1 MNHEY and CDR2 SMNVEV (reference sequence). The CDR3 loop spans 13 amino acids. CDR3 sequence: CASSLYKLAEQFF. DNA for the CDR3: TGTGCCAGCAGTTTATATAAACTAGCGGAGCAGTTCTTC.